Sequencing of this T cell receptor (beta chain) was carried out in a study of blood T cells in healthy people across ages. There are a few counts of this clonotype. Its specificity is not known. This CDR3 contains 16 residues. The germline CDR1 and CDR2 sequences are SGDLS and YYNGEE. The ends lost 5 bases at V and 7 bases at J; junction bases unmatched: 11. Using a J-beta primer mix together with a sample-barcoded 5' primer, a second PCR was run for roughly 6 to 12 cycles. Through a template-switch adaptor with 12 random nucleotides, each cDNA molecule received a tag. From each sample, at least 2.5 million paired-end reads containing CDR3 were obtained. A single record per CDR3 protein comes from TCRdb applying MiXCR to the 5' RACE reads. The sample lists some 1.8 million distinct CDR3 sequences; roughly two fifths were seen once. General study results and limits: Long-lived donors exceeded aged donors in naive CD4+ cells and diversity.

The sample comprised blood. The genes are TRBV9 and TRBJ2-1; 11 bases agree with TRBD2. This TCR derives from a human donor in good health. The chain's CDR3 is CASSVSRVAGGNEQFF. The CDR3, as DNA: TGTGCCAGCAGTGTCTCTAGGGTAGCGGGGGGGAATGAGCAGTTCTTC.